This TCR beta chain was profiled in a study of CD8+CD57+ T cells in acquired aplastic anemia. At the level of the study: Sorted CD4+ and CD8+ cells gave a mean 3.2 ug DNA, range roughly 0.18 to 30 ug. Study results and caveats: For CD8+ Simpson's diversity, patients and controls showed no significant difference.

Flow cytometry had shown expanded CD8+CD57+ cells in the patients chosen for sequencing. This CDR3 contains 13 residues. The trim removed 5 bases at V and 0 bases at J, leaving 3 bases unmatched. Per the germline V gene, CDR1 is SQVTM and CDR2 is ANQGSEA. Genomic DNA provided the template from which TCR beta VDJ and CDR3 profiles were obtained. TCRdb passed the reads through MiXCR, listing each CDR3 protein once. The repertoire consists of fewer than 250,000 distinct CDR3 sequences, with more than 45% occurring once and the leading ten covering 7.8%. On this clonotype itself: What it binds is unknown.

The clonotype was recovered from a human donor with aplastic anemia. The gene calls are TRBV29-1 and TRBJ1-1, with TRBD1 matching over 7 bases. The sequenced material came from sorted CD4+, CD8+, or CD8+CD57+ T cells (not recorded which) from PBMCs. The CDR3 DNA sequence: TGCAGCGTTTTCGACAGGGTGAACACTGAAGCTTTCTTT. Residues: CSVFDRVNTEAFF.